This TCR beta chain stems from a study of beta chain features in type 1 diabetes. This clone was recorded a few times. Its antigen is unknown. Every single donor gave one heparinised blood draw, and these averaged roughly 100 mL. The CDR3 contains 14 residues. Trimming removed 2 bases from V and 3 bases from J, with 5 bases in between. CDR1 and CDR2 from the germline V gene are MDHEN and SYDVKM. Study results and limitations: Possible PCR preference for shorter templates applied equally to patients and controls. Individuals with type 1 diabetes displayed fewer insertions and more deletions at VDJ junctions. People with Type 1 diabetes carried modestly yet significantly shorter TCRB CDR3s in all four CD4+ subsets.

The authors reverse transcribed all of the isolated RNA, so sequencing captured expressed TCRB transcripts. TCRdb keeps only in-frame clones here, not all; method: immunoSEQ multiplex PCR. The table has approximately 730,000 clones, 13% seen once. The sequence was collected from a man between 18 and 35 years old with type 1 diabetes. The chain uses TRBV28 and TRBJ1-6; D unresolved. What was sequenced was naive CD4+ T cells from blood. CDR3 bases: TGTGCCAGCAGTTTAGGGCTCTATAATTCACCCCTCCACTTT. It yields the protein CASSLGLYNSPLHF.